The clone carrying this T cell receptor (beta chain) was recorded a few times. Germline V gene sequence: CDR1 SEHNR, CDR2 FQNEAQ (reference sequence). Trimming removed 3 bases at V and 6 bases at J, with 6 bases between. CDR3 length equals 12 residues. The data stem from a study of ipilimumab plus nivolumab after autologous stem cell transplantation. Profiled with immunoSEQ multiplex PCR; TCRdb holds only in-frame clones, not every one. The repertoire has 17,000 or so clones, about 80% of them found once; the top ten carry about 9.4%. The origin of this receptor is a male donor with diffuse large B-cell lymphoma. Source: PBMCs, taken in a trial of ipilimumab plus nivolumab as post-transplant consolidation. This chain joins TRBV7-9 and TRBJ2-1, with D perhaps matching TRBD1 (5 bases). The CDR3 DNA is TGTGCCAGCAGCTTCCAGGGCAATGAGCAGTTCTTC. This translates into CASSFQGNEQFF.